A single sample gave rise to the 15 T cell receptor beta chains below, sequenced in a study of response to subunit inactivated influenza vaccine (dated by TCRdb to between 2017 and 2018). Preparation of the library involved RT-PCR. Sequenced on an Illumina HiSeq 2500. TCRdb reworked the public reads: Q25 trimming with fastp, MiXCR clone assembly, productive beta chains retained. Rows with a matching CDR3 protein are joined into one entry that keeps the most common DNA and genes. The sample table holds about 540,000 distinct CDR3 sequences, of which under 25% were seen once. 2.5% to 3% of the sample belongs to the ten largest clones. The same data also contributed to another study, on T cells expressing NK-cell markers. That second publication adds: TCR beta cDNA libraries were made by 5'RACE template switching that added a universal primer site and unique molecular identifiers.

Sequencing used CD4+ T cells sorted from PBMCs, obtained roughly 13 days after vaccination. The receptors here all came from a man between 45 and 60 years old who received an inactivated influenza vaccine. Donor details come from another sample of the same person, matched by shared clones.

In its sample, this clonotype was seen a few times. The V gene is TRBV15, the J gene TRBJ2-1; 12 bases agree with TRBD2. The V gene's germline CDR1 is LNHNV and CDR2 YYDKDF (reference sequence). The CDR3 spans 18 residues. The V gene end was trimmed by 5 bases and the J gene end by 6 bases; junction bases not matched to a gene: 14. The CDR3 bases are TGTGCCACCAGCTACCCCGGGACTAGCGGGTCAAGATCCAATGAGCAGTTCTTC. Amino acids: CATSYPGTSGSRSNEQFF.

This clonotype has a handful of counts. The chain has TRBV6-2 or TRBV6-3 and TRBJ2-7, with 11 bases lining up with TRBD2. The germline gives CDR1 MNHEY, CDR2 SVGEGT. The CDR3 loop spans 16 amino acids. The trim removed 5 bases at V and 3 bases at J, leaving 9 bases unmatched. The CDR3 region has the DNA TGTGCCAGCAGTCCGCCTTCTGGGACTAGCGGCTACGAGCAGTACTTC. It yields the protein CASSPPSGTSGYEQYF.

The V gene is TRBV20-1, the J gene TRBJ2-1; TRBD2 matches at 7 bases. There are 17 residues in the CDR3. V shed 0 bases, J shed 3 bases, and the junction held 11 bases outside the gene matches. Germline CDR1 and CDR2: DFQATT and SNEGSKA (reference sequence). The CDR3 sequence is CSARDGGRLADYNEQFF. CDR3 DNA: TGCAGTGCTAGAGATGGTGGCCGGCTAGCGGACTACAATGAGCAGTTCTTC.

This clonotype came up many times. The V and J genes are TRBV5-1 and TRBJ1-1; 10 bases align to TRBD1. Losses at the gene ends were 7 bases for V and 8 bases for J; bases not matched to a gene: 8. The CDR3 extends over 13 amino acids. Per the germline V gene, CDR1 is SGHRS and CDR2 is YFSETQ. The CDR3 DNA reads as TGCGCCAGCCACCCCAGGGACAGGGGAGAAGCTTTCTTT. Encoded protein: CASHPRDRGEAFF.

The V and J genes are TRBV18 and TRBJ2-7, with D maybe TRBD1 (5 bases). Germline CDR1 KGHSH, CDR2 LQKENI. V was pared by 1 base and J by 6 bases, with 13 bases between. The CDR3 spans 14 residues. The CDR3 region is CASSPQGITAEQYF. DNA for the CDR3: TGTGCCAGCTCACCACAGGGGATAACCGCCGAGCAGTACTTC.

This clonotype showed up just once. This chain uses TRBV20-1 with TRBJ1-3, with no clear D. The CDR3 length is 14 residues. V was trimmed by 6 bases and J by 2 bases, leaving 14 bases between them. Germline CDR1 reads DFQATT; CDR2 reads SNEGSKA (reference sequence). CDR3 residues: CSALVPRAGNTIYF. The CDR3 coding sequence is TGCAGTGCCCTGGTGCCCCGGGCTGGAAACACCATATATTTT.

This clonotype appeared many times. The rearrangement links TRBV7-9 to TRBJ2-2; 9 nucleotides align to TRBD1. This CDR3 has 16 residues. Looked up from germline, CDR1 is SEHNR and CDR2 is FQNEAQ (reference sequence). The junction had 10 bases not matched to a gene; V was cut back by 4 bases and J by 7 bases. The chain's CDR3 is CASSSSGTGRGGELFF. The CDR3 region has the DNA TGTGCCAGCAGCTCCTCCGGGACAGGGAGAGGCGGGGAGCTGTTTTTT. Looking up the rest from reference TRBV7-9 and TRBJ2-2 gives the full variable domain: DTGVSQNPRHKITKRGQNVTFRCDPISEHNRLYWYRQTLGQGPEFLTYFQNEAQLEKSRLLSDRFSAERPKGSFSTLEIQRTEQGDSAMYLCASSSSGTGRGGELFFGEGSRLTVL.

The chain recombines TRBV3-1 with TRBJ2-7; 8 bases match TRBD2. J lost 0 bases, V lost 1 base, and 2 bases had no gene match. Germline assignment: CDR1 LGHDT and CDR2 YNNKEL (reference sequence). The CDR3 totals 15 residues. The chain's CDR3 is CASSQGGGFSYEQYF. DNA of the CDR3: TGTGCCAGCAGCCAAGGCGGGGGGTTCTCCTACGAGCAGTACTTC.

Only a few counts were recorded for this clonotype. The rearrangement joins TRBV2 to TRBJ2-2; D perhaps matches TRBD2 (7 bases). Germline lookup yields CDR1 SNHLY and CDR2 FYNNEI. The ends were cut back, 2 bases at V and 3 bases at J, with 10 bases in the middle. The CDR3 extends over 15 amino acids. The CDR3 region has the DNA TGTGCCAGCAGTGAACAAGGGGGGGACACCGGGGAGCTGTTTTTT. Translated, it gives CASSEQGGDTGELFF.

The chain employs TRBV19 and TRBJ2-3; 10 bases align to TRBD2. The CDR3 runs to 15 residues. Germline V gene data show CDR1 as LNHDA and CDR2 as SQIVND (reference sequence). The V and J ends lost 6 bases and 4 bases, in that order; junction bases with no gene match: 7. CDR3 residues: CASRSSGSISDTQYF. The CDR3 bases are TGTGCCAGTAGGTCTAGCGGGAGTATTTCAGATACGCAGTATTTT.

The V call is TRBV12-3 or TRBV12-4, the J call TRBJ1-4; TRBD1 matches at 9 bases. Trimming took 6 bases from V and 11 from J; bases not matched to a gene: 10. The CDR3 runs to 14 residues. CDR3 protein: CASSETGGAAKLFF. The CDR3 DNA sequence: TGTGCCAGCAGCGAAACAGGGGGCGCAGCGAAACTGTTTTTT.

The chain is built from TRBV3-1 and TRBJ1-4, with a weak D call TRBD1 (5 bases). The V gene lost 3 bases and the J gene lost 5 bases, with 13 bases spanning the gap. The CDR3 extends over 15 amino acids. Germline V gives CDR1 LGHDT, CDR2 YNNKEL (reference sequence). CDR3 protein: CASSHAGRGNEKLFF. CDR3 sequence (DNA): TGTGCCAGCAGCCATGCCGGACGGGGGAATGAAAAACTGTTTTTT.

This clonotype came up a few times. The CDR3 DNA follows: TGTGCCAGCAGCTCCCGGGACCTCCGTGGCTACACCTTC. Its translation: CASSSRDLRGYTF. The chain uses TRBV11-2 and TRBJ1-2; a weak D match, TRBD1 (5 bases). The V and J ends lost 4 bases and 7 bases respectively, with 13 bases between them. Germline loops: CDR1 SGHAT, CDR2 FQNNGV. This CDR3 is built from 13 residues. Complete variable domain (other parts from reference TRBV11-2 and TRBJ1-2): EAGVAQSPRYKIIEKRQSVAFWCNPISGHATLYWYQQILGQGPKLLIQFQNNGVVDDSQLPKDRFSAERLKGVDSTLKIQPAKLEDSAVYLCASSSRDLRGYTFGSGTRLTVV.

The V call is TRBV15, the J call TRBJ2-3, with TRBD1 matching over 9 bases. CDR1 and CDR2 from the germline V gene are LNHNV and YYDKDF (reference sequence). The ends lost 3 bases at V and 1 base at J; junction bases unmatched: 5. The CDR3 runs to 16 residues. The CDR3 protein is CATSRDRGSGTDTQYF. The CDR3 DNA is TGTGCCACCAGCAGGGACAGGGGAAGCGGCACAGATACGCAGTATTTT.

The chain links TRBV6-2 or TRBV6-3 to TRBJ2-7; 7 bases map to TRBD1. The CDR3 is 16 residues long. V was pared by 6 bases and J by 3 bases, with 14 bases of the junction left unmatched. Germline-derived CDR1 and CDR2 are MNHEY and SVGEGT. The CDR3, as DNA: TGTGCCAGCAGCTTCGATCCCGGGACAGCCATCTACGAGCAGTACTTC. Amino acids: CASSFDPGTAIYEQYF.